This TCR beta chain was obtained from a study of blood T cell repertoires in COVID-19. On the study more broadly: Sample material is recorded as cDNA or gDNA derived from T cells, B-cell-depleted T cells, or PBMCs.

Libraries were prepared by immunoSEQ multiplex PCR; TCRdb keeps only in-frame clonotypes and omits some of them. Of roughly 290,000 clones in the sample, approximately 85% were seen once. Assignments of participants to cohorts depended upon their own reported clinical history. This clone was detected once. The trim removed 5 bases at V and 10 bases at J, leaving 7 bases unmatched. Germline V gene data show CDR1 as MNHEY and CDR2 as SVGAGI. The CDR3 consists of 14 residues. Sequenced sample: PBMCs or T cells enriched from blood (not recorded which). The J gene is TRBJ1-4, the V gene TRBV6-5; 10 positions agree with TRBD1. The TCR sequence derives from a woman aged 30 to 39 who had recovered from COVID-19. Written as DNA, the CDR3 is TGTGCCAGCAGTCGGGACAGGGGAGGAGGAAAACTGTTTTTT. As protein: CASSRDRGGGKLFF.